The 4 T cell receptor beta chains in this list originate from one sample, sequenced in a study of cytomegalovirus exposure and HLA in healthy donors. The PCR made use of 60 Vbeta and 13 Jbeta primers. Clones were read by immunoSEQ multiplex PCR, and TCRdb kept only the in-frame ones, dropping some. The sample gives about 200,000 clones, 70% to 80% of which show up once; 2.1% is in the top ten. The sequencing input was PBMCs. The receptors here all came from a woman aged 30 to 39 in good health and CMV-seropositive.

This chain joins TRBV11-2 and TRBJ2-3; weak D call: TRBD1 (6 bases). Germline values: CDR1 SGHAT, CDR2 FQNNGV. V dropped 5 bases and J dropped 0 bases, with 9 bases sitting between them. The length of the CDR3 is 14 residues. For the CDR3, the DNA is TGTGCCAGCAGCCAAACAGGGAGCACAGATACGCAGTATTTT. Residues: CASSQTGSTDTQYF.

This clone was recorded a few times. The gene calls are TRBV4-3 and TRBJ1-2, with 9 bases identical to TRBD1. The germline gives CDR1 LGHNA, CDR2 YSLEER. The CDR3 has 15 amino acids. V lost 4 bases and J lost 4; bases outside the gene matches: 7. CDR3: CASSPRTGDPYGYTF. CDR3 DNA: TGCGCCAGCAGCCCCCGGACAGGGGATCCCTATGGCTACACCTTC.

This clone has just a few counts. The chain has TRBV11-2 and TRBJ1-2; D is uncertain. The germline V and J ends were trimmed by 3 bases and 8 bases, with 13 bases remaining between them. The germline CDR1 and CDR2 sequences are SGHAT and FQNNGV. The CDR3 is 13 residues long. The CDR3 bases are TGTGCCAGCAGCTTCCGGGCGGGTGGCGGCTACACCTTC. Protein sequence: CASSFRAGGGYTF.

The chain joins TRBV20-1 to TRBJ2-7, with a possible D match to TRBD2 (6 bases). Germline loops: CDR1 DFQATT, CDR2 SNEGSKA (reference sequence). Trimming left V 6 bases short and J 6 bases short, with 12 bases between. This CDR3 has 11 amino acids. The chain's CDR3 is CSARLVSEQYF. The CDR3 region has the DNA TGCAGTGCAAGACTAGTTTCCGAGCAGTACTTC.